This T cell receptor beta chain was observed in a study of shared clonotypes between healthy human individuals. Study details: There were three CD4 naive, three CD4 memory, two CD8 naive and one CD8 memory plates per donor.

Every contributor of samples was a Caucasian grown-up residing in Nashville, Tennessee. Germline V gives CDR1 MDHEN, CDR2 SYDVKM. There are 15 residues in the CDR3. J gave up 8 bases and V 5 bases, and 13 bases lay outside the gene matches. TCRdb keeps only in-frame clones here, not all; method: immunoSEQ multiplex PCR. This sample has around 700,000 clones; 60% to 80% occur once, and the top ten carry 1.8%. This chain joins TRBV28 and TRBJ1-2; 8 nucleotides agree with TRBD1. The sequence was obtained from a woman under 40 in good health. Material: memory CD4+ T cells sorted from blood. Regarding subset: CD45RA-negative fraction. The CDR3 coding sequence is TGTGCCAGCAGTGCCCTCCCAGGGGGCGCCAGGGGCTACACCTTC. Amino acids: CASSALPGGARGYTF.